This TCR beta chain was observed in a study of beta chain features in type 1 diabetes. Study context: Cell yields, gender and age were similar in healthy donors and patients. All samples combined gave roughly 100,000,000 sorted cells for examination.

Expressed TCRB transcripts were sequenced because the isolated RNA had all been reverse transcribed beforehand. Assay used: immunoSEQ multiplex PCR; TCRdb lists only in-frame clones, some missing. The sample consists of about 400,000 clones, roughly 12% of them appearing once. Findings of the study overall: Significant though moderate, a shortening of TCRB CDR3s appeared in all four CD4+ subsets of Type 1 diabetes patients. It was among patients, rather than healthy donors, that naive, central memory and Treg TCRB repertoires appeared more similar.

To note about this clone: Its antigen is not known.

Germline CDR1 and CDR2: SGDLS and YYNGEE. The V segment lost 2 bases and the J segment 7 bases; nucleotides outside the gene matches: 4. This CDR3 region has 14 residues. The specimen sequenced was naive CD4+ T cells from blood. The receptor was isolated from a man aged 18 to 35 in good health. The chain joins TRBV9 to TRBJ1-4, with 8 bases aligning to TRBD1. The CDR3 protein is CASSVQGAGEKLFF. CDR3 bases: TGTGCCAGCAGCGTGCAGGGGGCCGGTGAAAAACTGTTTTTT.